The rows below give T cell receptor beta chains drawn from one sample of a study of stem cell transplantation in POMP-related autoinflammatory disease. Profiled with immunoSEQ multiplex PCR; TCRdb holds only in-frame clones, not every one. This table holds some 30,000 clones, around 88% found once. This specimen consisted of CD4+ T cells from PBMCs, obtained before stem cell transplantation. Every receptor here comes from a human donor with POMP-related autoinflammation and immune dysregulation (PRAID). Both conserved end residues are part of each CDR3. A D gene is named only where the DNA matches it firmly. Size is stated for part of the rows, as once, few or many counts, or as a class when the clone is expanded.

v_call: TRBV7-9; j_call: TRBJ2-4; d_call: TRBD2; cdr3_length: 15; clone_size: once; cdr3_aa: CASSSGTPGEGIQYF; cdr3_nt: TGTGCCAGCAGCTCGGGGACTCCCGGGGAGGGCATTCAGTACTTC
v_call: TRBV5-1; j_call: TRBJ1-1; d_call: -; cdr3_length: 17; clone_size: -; cdr3_aa: CASSLVPPQVVNTEAFF; cdr3_nt: TGCGCCAGCAGCTTGGTTCCGCCCCAGGTGGTAAACACTGAAGCTTTCTTT
v_call: TRBV9; j_call: TRBJ2-7; d_call: -; cdr3_length: 13; clone_size: -; cdr3_aa: CASSERERGEQYF; cdr3_nt: TGTGCCAGCAGCGAACGGGAGAGGGGGGAGCAGTACTTC
v_call: TRBV20-1; j_call: TRBJ2-3; d_call: -; cdr3_length: 10; clone_size: -; cdr3_aa: CSASTDTQYF; cdr3_nt: TGCAGTGCTAGCACAGATACGCAGTATTTT
v_call: TRBV2; j_call: TRBJ1-5; d_call: -; cdr3_length: 14; clone_size: -; cdr3_aa: CASSEGHGNQPQHF; cdr3_nt: TGTGCCAGCAGTGAGGGACACGGCAATCAGCCCCAGCATTTT
v_call: TRBV2; j_call: TRBJ1-5; d_call: -; cdr3_length: 13; clone_size: few; cdr3_aa: CASSKDSIQPQHF; cdr3_nt: TGTGCCAGCAGTAAAGATTCCATCCAGCCCCAGCATTTT
v_call: TRBV10-3; j_call: TRBJ2-5; d_call: -; cdr3_length: 16; clone_size: -; cdr3_aa: CAISESEYSLQETQYF; cdr3_nt: TGTGCCATCAGTGAGTCGGAATACAGTCTCCAAGAGACCCAGTACTTC
v_call: TRBV5-1; j_call: TRBJ1-2; d_call: TRBD1; cdr3_length: 16; clone_size: -; cdr3_aa: CASSLTLLDRGKGYTF; cdr3_nt: TGCGCCAGCAGCTTGACCCTCCTCGACAGGGGTAAAGGCTACACCTTC
v_call: TRBV6-5; j_call: TRBJ1-5; d_call: TRBD1; cdr3_length: 15; clone_size: -; cdr3_aa: CASSYDRGSNQPQHF; cdr3_nt: TGTGCCAGCAGTTACGACAGGGGCTCCAATCAGCCCCAGCATTTT
v_call: TRBV6-1; j_call: TRBJ2-3; d_call: TRBD2; cdr3_length: 15; clone_size: -; cdr3_aa: CASSDGTSGRSTQYF; cdr3_nt: TGTGCCAGCAGTGATGGGACTAGCGGGAGGAGTACGCAGTATTTT
v_call: TRBV7-2; j_call: TRBJ1-2; d_call: -; cdr3_length: 16; clone_size: -; cdr3_aa: CASSLARGAANYGYTF; cdr3_nt: TGTGCCAGCAGCTTAGCGCGAGGCGCCGCGAACTATGGCTACACCTTC
v_call: TRBV4-1; j_call: TRBJ1-4; d_call: -; cdr3_length: 15; clone_size: -; cdr3_aa: CASSQDLVRGEKLFF; cdr3_nt: TGCGCCAGCAGCCAAGATTTAGTCCGGGGGGAAAAACTGTTTTTT
v_call: TRBV18; j_call: TRBJ1-1; d_call: -; cdr3_length: 14; clone_size: few; cdr3_aa: CASSPRGVDPEAFF; cdr3_nt: TGTGCCAGCTCACCTCGAGGGGTTGACCCTGAAGCTTTCTTT
v_call: TRBV19; j_call: TRBJ2-3; d_call: TRBD2; cdr3_length: 15; clone_size: -; cdr3_aa: CASTTTSGSTDTQYF; cdr3_nt: TGTGCCAGTACCACGACTAGCGGTAGCACAGATACGCAGTATTTT
v_call: TRBV4-2; j_call: TRBJ2-7; d_call: TRBD1; cdr3_length: 15; clone_size: -; cdr3_aa: CASSHATGEEDEQYF; cdr3_nt: TGTGCCAGCAGCCATGCTACAGGGGAAGAGGACGAGCAGTACTTC
v_call: TRBV15; j_call: TRBJ1-5; d_call: TRBD1; cdr3_length: 15; clone_size: -; cdr3_aa: CATSFGTGENQPQHF; cdr3_nt: TGTGCCACCAGCTTTGGGACAGGGGAGAATCAGCCCCAGCATTTT
v_call: TRBV18; j_call: TRBJ1-5; d_call: -; cdr3_length: 12; clone_size: few; cdr3_aa: CASSQGNQPQHF; cdr3_nt: TGTGCCAGCTCACAGGGCAATCAGCCCCAGCATTTT
v_call: TRBV7-2; j_call: TRBJ2-7; d_call: TRBD2; cdr3_length: 15; clone_size: -; cdr3_aa: CASSVLALSSYEQYF; cdr3_nt: TGTGCCAGCAGCGTACTAGCGCTCAGCTCCTACGAGCAGTACTTC
v_call: TRBV6-5; j_call: TRBJ1-2; d_call: -; cdr3_length: 13; clone_size: -; cdr3_aa: CASSYSTGGGYTF; cdr3_nt: TGTGCCAGCAGTTACTCAACAGGCGGCGGCTACACCTTC
v_call: TRBV7-2; j_call: TRBJ2-3; d_call: -; cdr3_length: 14; clone_size: -; cdr3_aa: CASSYGFLTDTQYF; cdr3_nt: TGTGCCAGCAGCTATGGGTTTCTCACAGATACGCAGTATTTT
v_call: TRBV16; j_call: TRBJ1-4; d_call: -; cdr3_length: 15; clone_size: few; cdr3_aa: CASSQSSATNEKLFF; cdr3_nt: TGTGCCAGCAGCCAATCAAGTGCAACTAATGAAAAACTGTTTTTT
v_call: TRBV5-1; j_call: TRBJ2-2; d_call: TRBD1; cdr3_length: 15; clone_size: -; cdr3_aa: CASRQGAEDTGELFF; cdr3_nt: TGCGCCAGCAGACAGGGGGCAGAAGACACCGGGGAGCTGTTTTTT
v_call: TRBV5-4; j_call: TRBJ1-1; d_call: -; cdr3_length: 12; clone_size: -; cdr3_aa: CASIGGLGEAFF; cdr3_nt: TGTGCCAGCATCGGCGGCCTGGGTGAAGCTTTCTTT
v_call: TRBV5-1; j_call: TRBJ2-6; d_call: -; cdr3_length: 18; clone_size: once; cdr3_aa: CASSFGQVNPAGANVLTF; cdr3_nt: TGCGCCAGCAGCTTTGGGCAGGTTAACCCAGCTGGGGCCAACGTCCTGACTTTC
v_call: TRBV5-5; j_call: TRBJ1-1; d_call: -; cdr3_length: 13; clone_size: -; cdr3_aa: CASSQGLNTEAFF; cdr3_nt: TGTGCCAGCAGCCAGGGATTGAACACTGAAGCTTTCTTT
v_call: TRBV7-7; j_call: TRBJ2-7; d_call: TRBD1; cdr3_length: 13; clone_size: -; cdr3_aa: CASSPQPGGEQYF; cdr3_nt: TGTGCTAGCAGCCCGCAACCAGGGGGCGAGCAGTACTTC
v_call: TRBV5-5; j_call: TRBJ1-2; d_call: TRBD1; cdr3_length: 14; clone_size: -; cdr3_aa: CASSLVGTGGGYTF; cdr3_nt: TGTGCCAGCAGCTTGGTAGGGACAGGGGGTGGCTACACCTTC
v_call: TRBV7-2; j_call: TRBJ2-1; d_call: -; cdr3_length: 14; clone_size: -; cdr3_aa: CASSSDSVGHEQFF; cdr3_nt: TGTGCCAGCAGCTCCGACTCGGTTGGGCATGAGCAGTTCTTC
v_call: TRBV4-1; j_call: TRBJ1-6; d_call: -; cdr3_length: 19; clone_size: -; cdr3_aa: CASSQEGGGNSPRNSPLHF; cdr3_nt: TGCGCCAGCAGCCAAGAAGGGGGGGGGAACTCACCTAGGAATTCACCCCTCCACTTT
v_call: TRBV10-1; j_call: TRBJ2-7; d_call: -; cdr3_length: 14; clone_size: -; cdr3_aa: CASSSGDSSYEQYF; cdr3_nt: TGCGCCAGCAGTTCAGGCGATAGCTCCTACGAGCAGTACTTC
v_call: TRBV27; j_call: TRBJ2-7; d_call: -; cdr3_length: 14; clone_size: -; cdr3_aa: CASSLSRTAYEQYF; cdr3_nt: TGTGCCAGCAGTTTATCCCGGACAGCCTACGAGCAGTACTTC
v_call: TRBV6-1; j_call: TRBJ2-7; d_call: -; cdr3_length: 15; clone_size: -; cdr3_aa: CASSDGPGSSYEQYF; cdr3_nt: TGTGCCAGCAGTGACGGGCCGGGGAGCTCCTACGAGCAGTACTTC
v_call: TRBV6-5; j_call: TRBJ2-7; d_call: -; cdr3_length: 15; clone_size: -; cdr3_aa: CASSYLPGSSYEQYF; cdr3_nt: TGTGCCAGCAGTTACTTGCCAGGGAGCTCCTACGAGCAGTACTTC